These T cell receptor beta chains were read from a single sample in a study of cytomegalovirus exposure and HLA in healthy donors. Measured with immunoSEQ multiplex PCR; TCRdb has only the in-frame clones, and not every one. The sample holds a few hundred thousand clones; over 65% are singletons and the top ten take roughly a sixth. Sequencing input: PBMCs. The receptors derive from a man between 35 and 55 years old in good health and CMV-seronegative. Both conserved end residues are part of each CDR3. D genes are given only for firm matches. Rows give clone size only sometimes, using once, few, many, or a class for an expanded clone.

TGCGCCAGCAGCCCCCAACCAGGGCAGCCCCAGCATTTT | CASSPQPGQPQHF | TRBJ1-5 | NA | NA | TRBV5-1
TGTGCCAGCAGCTTGGGGACAACTGGAAACACCATATATTTT | CASSLGTTGNTIYF | TRBJ1-3 | NA | NA | TRBV7-8
TGTGCCAGCAGCGCGGCGTCGGGGGGTCAGGCAGGCTATGGCTACACCTTC | CASSAASGGQAGYGYTF | TRBJ1-2 | NA | many | TRBV9
TGTGCCAGCAGCCTTCTAGCGCACTCCTACAATGAGCAGTTCTTC | CASSLLAHSYNEQFF | TRBJ2-1 | NA | NA | TRBV7-3
TGTGCCAGCAGTTTAGCTAGCGGGTACCAAGAGACCCAGTACTTC | CASSLASGYQETQYF | TRBJ2-5 | TRBD2 | NA | TRBV28
TGTGCCAGCAGCTTATACGGGGGGCAAGAGACCCAGTACTTC | CASSLYGGQETQYF | TRBJ2-5 | TRBD2 | NA | TRBV7-9
TGTGCCAGTAGTATGGGGGGGCGGAATGAAAAACTGTTTTTT | CASSMGGRNEKLFF | TRBJ1-4 | NA | few | TRBV19
TGTGCCAGCAGCGGGACAGAGGTCTCCGGGCAGTACTTC | CASSGTEVSGQYF | TRBJ2-7 | TRBD1 | NA | TRBV6-1
TGCGCCAGCAGCCAAGGAGGGACAAATGTGTACAATGAGCAGTTCTTC | CASSQGGTNVYNEQFF | TRBJ2-1 | NA | NA | TRBV4-1
TGCGCCAGCAGCTTACAAAGCGGTGACGGGGAGCTGTTTTTT | CASSLQSGDGELFF | TRBJ2-2 | NA | NA | TRBV5-1
TGTGCCACCAGACTAGCGGGCGTATCCTACGAGCAGTACTTC | CATRLAGVSYEQYF | TRBJ2-7 | TRBD2 | few | TRBV10-3
TGTGCCAGCAGCTTTCAGGACATGAGAGAAGAGACCCAGTACTTC | CASSFQDMREETQYF | TRBJ2-5 | NA | NA | TRBV5-6
TGTGCCTGGAACAGGGGGCTCGAGCAGTACTTC | CAWNRGLEQYF | TRBJ2-7 | TRBD1 | NA | TRBV30
TGTGCCAGCAGCGGCGGGGACAGCAATCAGCCCCAGCATTTT | CASSGGDSNQPQHF | TRBJ1-5 | NA | NA | TRBV6-1
TGTGCCAGCAGTCAATTACAACTAGCGGGGGGACCTGATGAGCAGTTCTTC | CASSQLQLAGGPDEQFF | TRBJ2-1 | TRBD2 | NA | TRBV27
TGTGCCAGCAGCCAAGATCCCGCGACAGGGTCCTACAATGAGCAGTTCTTC | CASSQDPATGSYNEQFF | TRBJ2-1 | TRBD1 | NA | TRBV14
TGTGCCAGCAGTTACTCTTCGGGGAGAAATGAAAAACTGTTTTTT | CASSYSSGRNEKLFF | TRBJ1-4 | NA | NA | TRBV6-5
TGTGCCAGCAGCCGGGGACAGGGACCTTATGGCTACACCTTC | CASSRGQGPYGYTF | TRBJ1-2 | TRBD1 | NA | TRBV5-6
TGCGCCAGCAGCCAAGGCATGGGAGGGGACTATGGCTACACCTTC | CASSQGMGGDYGYTF | TRBJ1-2 | NA | NA | TRBV4-3
TGTGCCAGCATGGACAGCTTTAAGAGGTCTGGAAACACCATATATTTT | CASMDSFKRSGNTIYF | TRBJ1-3 | NA | once | TRBV18
TGTGCCAGCAGGCAGGGAGAGACCCAGTACTTC | CASRQGETQYF | TRBJ2-5 | NA | few | TRBV6-1
TGCGCCAGCAGCTTTGGGCAGCTCAATTCACCCCTCCACTTT | CASSFGQLNSPLHF | TRBJ1-6 | NA | NA | TRBV5-1
TGCAGCGTTGTACTAGCGGGCGCATCGAGCACCGGGGAGCTGTTTTTT | CSVVLAGASSTGELFF | TRBJ2-2 | TRBD2 | NA | TRBV29-1
TGTGCCAGCAGCTCCTTGAACAGGGGTAGCAATCAGCCCCAGCATTTT | CASSSLNRGSNQPQHF | TRBJ1-5 | TRBD1 | NA | TRBV7-8
TGTGCCAGCAGCTCGGGACAGGGGGGAAACACCATATATTTT | CASSSGQGGNTIYF | TRBJ1-3 | TRBD1 | medium-sized | TRBV7-9
TGCGCCAGCAGCTGGGGACAGGGGGATGAAAAACTGTTTTTT | CASSWGQGDEKLFF | TRBJ1-4 | TRBD1 | NA | TRBV5-1
TGTGCCAGCAGCTTGGGTGCGATATTGTATGGCTACACCTTC | CASSLGAILYGYTF | TRBJ1-2 | NA | NA | TRBV5-4
TGTGCCAGCAGTTGGGCTAGCGGGATGGATGAGCAGTTCTTC | CASSWASGMDEQFF | TRBJ2-1 | TRBD2 | NA | TRBV27
TGTGCCAGCAGCTTAGGTGGCCTCAACGTCCTGACTTTC | CASSLGGLNVLTF | TRBJ2-6 | NA | NA | TRBV7-9
TGTGCCAGCAGTGAAGCGAGAGGGCGGCAGGGCTACACCTTC | CASSEARGRQGYTF | TRBJ1-2 | NA | once | TRBV2
TGTGCCAGTAGCTCCCGGGGGGCGCCCAATGAGCAGTTCTTC | CASSSRGAPNEQFF | TRBJ2-1 | NA | once | TRBV19
TGTGCCACCAGCCGTAGAGAAGACTACGAGCAGTACTTC | CATSRREDYEQYF | TRBJ2-7 | NA | NA | TRBV15
TGTGCCAGCAGCTTACGTTTATCCGATACGCAGTATTTT | CASSLRLSDTQYF | TRBJ2-3 | NA | NA | TRBV11-3
TGTGCCAGCAATCGACAGGGGGATCGGGAGACCCAGTACTTC | CASNRQGDRETQYF | TRBJ2-5 | TRBD1 | once | TRBV2
TGCGCCAGCAGCCAAACTAAGACAGGGGTGCGCACCGGGGAGCTGTTTTTT | CASSQTKTGVRTGELFF | TRBJ2-2 | TRBD1 | NA | TRBV4-3
TGTGCCAGCAGTTTGGTGACTCTCTCCTACGAGCAGTACTTC | CASSLVTLSYEQYF | TRBJ2-7 | NA | NA | TRBV28
TGTGCCACCCAAGCGGGAGGGAGTCACAATGAGCAGTTCTTC | CATQAGGSHNEQFF | TRBJ2-1 | TRBD2 | NA | TRBV15
TGTGCCAGCAGTGGCGACAGGGGCTACTACAATGAGCAGTTCTTC | CASSGDRGYYNEQFF | TRBJ2-1 | TRBD1 | NA | TRBV28
TGTGCCAGTAGTATGGCCAGGGTTGACAATCAGCCCCAGCATTTT | CASSMARVDNQPQHF | TRBJ1-5 | NA | NA | TRBV19
TGCGCCAGCAGTGACCGACAGGACTACAATGAGCAGTTCTTC | CASSDRQDYNEQFF | TRBJ2-1 | NA | NA | TRBV10-1
TGTGCCAGCAGCTTTTACAGCATCAGGGGGGAAAAACTGTTTTTT | CASSFYSIRGEKLFF | TRBJ1-4 | TRBD1 | once | TRBV7-8
TGTGCCAGCTCACCACGAGGACTAGCGGGAGACGATGAGCAGTTCTTC | CASSPRGLAGDDEQFF | TRBJ2-1 | TRBD2 | NA | TRBV18
TGTGCCAGCAGCTTTAGCGGGGGCCCGGGGGAGACCCAGTACTTC | CASSFSGGPGETQYF | TRBJ2-5 | TRBD2 | NA | TRBV2
TGTGCCAGCAGTGAAATCGGAGTCGCCTACGAGCAGTACTTC | CASSEIGVAYEQYF | TRBJ2-7 | NA | NA | TRBV2
TGTGCCAGTAGTCAGCCGGGACAGGGGGCCTACGAGCAGTACTTC | CASSQPGQGAYEQYF | TRBJ2-7 | TRBD1 | once | TRBV19
TGTGCCAGCTCACCACCTAGTTGGACTGAAGCTTTCTTT | CASSPPSWTEAFF | TRBJ1-1 | NA | once | TRBV18
TGTGCCAGCAGTAAGCCGGTCGGGAGTAACACCGGGGAGCTGTTTTTT | CASSKPVGSNTGELFF | TRBJ2-2 | NA | NA | TRBV27
TGCGCCAGCAGCCCCCTCGGGGGGGGTAGCCAAGAGACCCAGTACTTC | CASSPLGGGSQETQYF | TRBJ2-5 | TRBD2 | NA | TRBV4-1
TGTGCCAGTTCGGACAACGACTCTGGAAACACCATATATTTT | CASSDNDSGNTIYF | TRBJ1-3 | NA | NA | TRBV27
TGTGCCAGCAGCGACCGGACAGGGAGAAACTATGGCTACACCTTC | CASSDRTGRNYGYTF | TRBJ1-2 | TRBD1 | NA | TRBV25-1
TGTGCCAGCAGCCCAAGGCGGGGGCCATCCTACGAGCAGTACTTC | CASSPRRGPSYEQYF | TRBJ2-7 | NA | NA | TRBV7-6
TGCGCCAGCAGCTCTGGACAGGGTGAAGGCGAGCAGTACTTC | CASSSGQGEGEQYF | TRBJ2-7 | TRBD1 | NA | TRBV5-1
TGTGCCATCAGTGCAGGGGACACTGAAGCTTTCTTT | CAISAGDTEAFF | TRBJ1-1 | NA | few | TRBV10-3
TGTGCCAGCAGCTTAGCGCGGCTAGCGGGAGGTGGCACAGATACGCAGTATTTT | CASSLARLAGGGTDTQYF | TRBJ2-3 | TRBD2 | NA | TRBV7-2